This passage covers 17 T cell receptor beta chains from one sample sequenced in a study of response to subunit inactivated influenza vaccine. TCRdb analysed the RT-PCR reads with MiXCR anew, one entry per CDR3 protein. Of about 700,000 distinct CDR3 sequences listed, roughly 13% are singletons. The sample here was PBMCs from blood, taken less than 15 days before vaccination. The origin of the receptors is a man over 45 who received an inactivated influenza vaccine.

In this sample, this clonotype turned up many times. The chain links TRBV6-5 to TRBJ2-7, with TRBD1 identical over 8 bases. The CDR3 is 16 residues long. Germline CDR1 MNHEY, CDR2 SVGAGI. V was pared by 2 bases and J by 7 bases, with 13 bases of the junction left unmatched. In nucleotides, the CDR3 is TGTGCCAGCAGTTACCCGGGCGGTCAGGGGGCGAGAGAGCAGTACTTC. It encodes CASSYPGGQGAREQYF.

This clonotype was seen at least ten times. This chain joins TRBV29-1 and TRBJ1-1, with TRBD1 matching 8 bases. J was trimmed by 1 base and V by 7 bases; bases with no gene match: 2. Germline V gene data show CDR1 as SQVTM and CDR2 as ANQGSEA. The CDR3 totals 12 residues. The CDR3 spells CSGGQGNTEAFF. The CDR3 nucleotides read TGCAGCGGTGGACAGGGGAACACTGAAGCTTTCTTT.

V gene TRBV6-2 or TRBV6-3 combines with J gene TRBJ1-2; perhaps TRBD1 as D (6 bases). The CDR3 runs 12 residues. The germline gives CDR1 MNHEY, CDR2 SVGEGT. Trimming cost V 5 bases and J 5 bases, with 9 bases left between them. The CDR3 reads CASSRTVYGYTF. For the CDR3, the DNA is TGTGCCAGCAGTCGGACAGTTTATGGCTACACCTTC.

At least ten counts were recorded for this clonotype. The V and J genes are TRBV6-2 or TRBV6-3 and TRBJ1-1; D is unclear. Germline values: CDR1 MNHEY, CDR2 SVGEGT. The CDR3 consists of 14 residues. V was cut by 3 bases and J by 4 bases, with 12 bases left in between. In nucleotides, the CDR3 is TGTGCCAGCAGTTATCCGGGTGGGAGCACTGAAGCTTTCTTT. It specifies CASSYPGGSTEAFF.

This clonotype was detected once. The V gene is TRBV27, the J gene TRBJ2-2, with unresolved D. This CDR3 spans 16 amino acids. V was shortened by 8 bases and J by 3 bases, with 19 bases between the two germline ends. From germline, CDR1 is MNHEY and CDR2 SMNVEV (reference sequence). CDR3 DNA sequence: TGTGCCAGCCCCTACCCGGAGTGGTTTGACACCGGGGAGCTGTTTTTT. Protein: CASPYPEWFDTGELFF.

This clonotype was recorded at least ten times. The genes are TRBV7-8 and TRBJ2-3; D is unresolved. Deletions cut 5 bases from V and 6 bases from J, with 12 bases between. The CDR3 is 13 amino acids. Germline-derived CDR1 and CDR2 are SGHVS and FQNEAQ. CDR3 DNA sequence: TGTGCCAGCAGCCTCAATATGGGGGATACGCAGTATTTT. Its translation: CASSLNMGDTQYF. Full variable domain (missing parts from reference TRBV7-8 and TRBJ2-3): GAGVSQSPRYKVAKRGQDVALRCDPISGHVSLFWYQQALGQGPEFLTYFQNEAQLDKSGLPSDRFFAERPEGSVSTLKIQRTQQEDSAVYLCASSLNMGDTQYFGPGTRLTVL.

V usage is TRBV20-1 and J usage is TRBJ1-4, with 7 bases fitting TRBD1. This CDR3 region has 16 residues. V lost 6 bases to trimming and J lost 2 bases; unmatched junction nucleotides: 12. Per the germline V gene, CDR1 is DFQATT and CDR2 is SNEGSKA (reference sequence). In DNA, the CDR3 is TGCAGTGCGACCGGGACAGCCTCCTCTACTAATGAAAAACTGTTTTTT. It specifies CSATGTASSTNEKLFF.

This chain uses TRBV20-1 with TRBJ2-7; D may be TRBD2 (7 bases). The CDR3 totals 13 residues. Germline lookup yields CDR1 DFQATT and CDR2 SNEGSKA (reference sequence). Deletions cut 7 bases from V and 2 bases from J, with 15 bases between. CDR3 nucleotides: TGCAGTGGAAGAGGGGGGGTTCCCTACGAGCAGTACTTC. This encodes CSGRGGVPYEQYF.

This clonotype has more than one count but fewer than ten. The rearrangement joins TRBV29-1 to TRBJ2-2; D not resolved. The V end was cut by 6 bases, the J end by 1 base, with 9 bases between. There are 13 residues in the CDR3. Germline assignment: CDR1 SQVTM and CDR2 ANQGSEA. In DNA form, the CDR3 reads TGCAGCGTCCCCGGCGGGAACACCGGGGAGCTGTTTTTT. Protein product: CSVPGGNTGELFF.

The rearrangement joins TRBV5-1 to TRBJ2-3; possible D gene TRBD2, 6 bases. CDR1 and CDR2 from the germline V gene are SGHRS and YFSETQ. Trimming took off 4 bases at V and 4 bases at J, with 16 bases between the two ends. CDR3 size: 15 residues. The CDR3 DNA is TGCGCCAGCAGCCTCCCGACGGGAGTTGCAGATACGCAGTATTTT. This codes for CASSLPTGVADTQYF.

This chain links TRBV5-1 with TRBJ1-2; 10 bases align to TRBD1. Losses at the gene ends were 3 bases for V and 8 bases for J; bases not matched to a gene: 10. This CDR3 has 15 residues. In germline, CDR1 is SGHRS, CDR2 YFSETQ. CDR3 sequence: CASSSTGGLERGYTF. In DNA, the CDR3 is TGCGCCAGCAGCTCGACAGGGGGCCTGGAGAGGGGCTACACCTTC.

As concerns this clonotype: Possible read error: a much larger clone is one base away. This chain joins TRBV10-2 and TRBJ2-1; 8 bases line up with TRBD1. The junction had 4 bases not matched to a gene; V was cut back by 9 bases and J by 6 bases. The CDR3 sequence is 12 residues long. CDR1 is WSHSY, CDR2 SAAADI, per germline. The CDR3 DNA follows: TGCGCCAGTAACAGGGGGATCAATGAGCAGTTCTTC. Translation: CASNRGINEQFF.

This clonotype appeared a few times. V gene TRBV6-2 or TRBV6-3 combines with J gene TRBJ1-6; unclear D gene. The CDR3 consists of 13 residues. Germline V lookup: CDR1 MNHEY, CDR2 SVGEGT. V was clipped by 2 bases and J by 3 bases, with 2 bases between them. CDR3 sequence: CASSYIYNSPLHF. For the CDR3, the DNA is TGTGCCAGCAGTTACATCTATAATTCACCCCTCCACTTT.

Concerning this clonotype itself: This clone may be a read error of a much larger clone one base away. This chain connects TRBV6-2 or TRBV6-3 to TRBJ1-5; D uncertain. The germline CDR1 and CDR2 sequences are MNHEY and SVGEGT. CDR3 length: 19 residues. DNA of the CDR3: TGTGCCAGCAGATACCGTCCCATAGACGGAGCTTCTAGCAATCAGCCCCATCATTTT. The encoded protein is CASRYRPIDGASSNQPHHF.

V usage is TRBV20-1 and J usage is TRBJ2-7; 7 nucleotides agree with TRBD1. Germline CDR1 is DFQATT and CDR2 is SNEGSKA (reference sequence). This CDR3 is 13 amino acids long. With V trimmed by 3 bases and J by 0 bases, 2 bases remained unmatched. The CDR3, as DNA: TGCAGTGCTAGGGGGACAGACTCCTACGAGCAGTACTTC. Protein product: CSARGTDSYEQYF.

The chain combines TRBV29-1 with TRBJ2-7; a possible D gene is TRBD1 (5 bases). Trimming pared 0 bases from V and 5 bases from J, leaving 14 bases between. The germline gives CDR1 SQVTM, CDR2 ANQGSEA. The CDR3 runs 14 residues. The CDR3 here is CSVEERGRDDEQYF. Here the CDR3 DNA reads TGCAGCGTTGAAGAAAGAGGCAGGGATGACGAGCAGTACTTC.

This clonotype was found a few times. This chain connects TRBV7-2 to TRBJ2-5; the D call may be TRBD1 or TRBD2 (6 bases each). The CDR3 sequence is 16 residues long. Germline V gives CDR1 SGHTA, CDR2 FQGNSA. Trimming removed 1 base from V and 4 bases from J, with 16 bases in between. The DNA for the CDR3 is TGTGCCAGCAGCTTAGGGAGGGGGGCCGGAGGAGAGACCCAGTACTTC. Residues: CASSLGRGAGGETQYF.